These T cell receptor beta chains were read from a single sample in a study of a mutant IDH1 vaccine in newly diagnosed glioma. The method was immunoSEQ multiplex PCR; TCRdb's version includes in-frame clones alone and lacks a portion of them. Of about 92,000 clones listed, roughly 80% were seen once; the top ten hold 7% to 9%. The input for sequencing was PBMCs, taken from a glioma patient treated with radiotherapy, temozolomide or both. These receptors came from a woman aged 45 to 65 with glioma. CDR3s leave out the opening cysteine and the closing phenylalanine or tryptophan. Each record gives: D gene, CDR3 length, J gene, V gene, CDR3 protein. A D gene is named only where the DNA matches it firmly.

>TRBD2|13|TRBJ2-2|TRBV4-3
ASSQLAGGPGELF
>TRBD1|14|TRBJ1-6|TRBV29-1
SVANLTGTGNSPLH
>-|11|TRBJ2-5|TRBV9
ASGHPNQETQY
>-|11|TRBJ2-7|TRBV10-3
AITLGGGYEQY
>TRBD1|13|TRBJ2-1|TRBV5-1
ASSLGQGAVYEQF
>TRBD1|13|TRBJ1-2|TRBV14
ASSRTGAINYGYT
>-|14|TRBJ1-2|TRBV5-8
ASSRSLQLANYGYT
>-|11|TRBJ2-2|TRBV27
ASSLTLAGELF
>-|14|TRBJ2-6|TRBV6-5
ASSYSRVSGANVLT
>TRBD2|16|TRBJ2-2|TRBV15
ATSRDPSGGLNTGELF
>-|14|TRBJ1-2|TRBV28
ASSLLPSAGVYGYT
>TRBD1|12|TRBJ1-2|TRBV7-2
ASSSRTGSYGYT
>TRBD1|14|TRBJ1-3|TRBV7-2
ASSDGDRGRRNTIY
>TRBD1|13|TRBJ2-2|TRBV5-1
ASSLGDRGAGELF
>-|12|TRBJ1-1|TRBV6-5
ASSYRGENTEAF
>-|8|TRBJ2-1|TRBV29-1
SVARNEQF
>TRBD1|13|TRBJ1-1|TRBV19
ASSIFTGGPAEAF
>TRBD1|12|TRBJ1-4|TRBV27
ASGYTGTGEKLF
>-|13|TRBJ1-1|TRBV7-3
ASSLSSGGNTEAF
>TRBD2|13|TRBJ2-1|TRBV6-5
ASSYSSGGQNEQF
>-|10|TRBJ1-2|TRBV30
AWSNGVYGYT
>-|15|TRBJ2-2|TRBV11-2
ASSSRTLYPNTGELF
>TRBD1|13|TRBJ2-7|TRBV7-2
ASSFHGTGTQEQY
>-|10|TRBJ2-1|TRBV27
ASSFLRGEQF
>TRBD1|14|TRBJ2-5|TRBV6-5
ASSYDRGRAEETQY
>-|12|TRBJ1-2|TRBV6-5
ASTAGGVRYGYT